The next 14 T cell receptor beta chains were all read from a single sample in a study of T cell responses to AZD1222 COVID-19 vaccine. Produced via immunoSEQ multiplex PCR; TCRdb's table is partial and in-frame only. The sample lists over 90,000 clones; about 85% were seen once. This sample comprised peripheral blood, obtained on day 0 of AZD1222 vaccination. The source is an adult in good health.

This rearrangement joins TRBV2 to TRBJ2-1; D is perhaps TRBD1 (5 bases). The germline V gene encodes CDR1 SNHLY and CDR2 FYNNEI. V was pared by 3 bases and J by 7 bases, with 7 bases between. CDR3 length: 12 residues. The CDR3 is CASSDRVNEQFF. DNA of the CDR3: TGTGCCAGCAGTGACAGGGTTAATGAGCAGTTCTTC.

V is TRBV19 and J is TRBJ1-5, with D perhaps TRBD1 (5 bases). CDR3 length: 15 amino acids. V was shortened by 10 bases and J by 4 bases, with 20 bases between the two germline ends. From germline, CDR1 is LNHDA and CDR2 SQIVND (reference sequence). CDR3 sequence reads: CATQLPGPRNQPQHF. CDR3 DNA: TGTGCCACTCAATTACCGGGGCCAAGAAATCAGCCCCAGCATTTT.

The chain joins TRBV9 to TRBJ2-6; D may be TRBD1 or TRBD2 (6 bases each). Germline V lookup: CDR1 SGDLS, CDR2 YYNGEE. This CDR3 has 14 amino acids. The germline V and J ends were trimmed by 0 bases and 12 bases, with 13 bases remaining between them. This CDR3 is CASSVAGAGSVLTF. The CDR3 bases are TGTGCCAGCAGCGTAGCGGGGGCGGGGAGCGTCCTGACTTTC.

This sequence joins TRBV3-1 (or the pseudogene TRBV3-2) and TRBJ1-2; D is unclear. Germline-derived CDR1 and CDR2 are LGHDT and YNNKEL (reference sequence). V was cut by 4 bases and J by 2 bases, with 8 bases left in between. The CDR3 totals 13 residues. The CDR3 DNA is TGTGCCAGCAGCCGGGGAATGAACTATGGCTACACCTTC. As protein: CASSRGMNYGYTF.

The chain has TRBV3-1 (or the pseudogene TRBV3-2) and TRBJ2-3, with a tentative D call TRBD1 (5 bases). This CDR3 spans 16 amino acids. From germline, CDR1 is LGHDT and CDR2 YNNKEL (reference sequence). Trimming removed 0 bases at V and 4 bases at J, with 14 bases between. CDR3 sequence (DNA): TGTGCCAGCAGCCAAGATGGGGCCCTGTGCCCAGATACGCAGTATTTT. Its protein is CASSQDGALCPDTQYF.

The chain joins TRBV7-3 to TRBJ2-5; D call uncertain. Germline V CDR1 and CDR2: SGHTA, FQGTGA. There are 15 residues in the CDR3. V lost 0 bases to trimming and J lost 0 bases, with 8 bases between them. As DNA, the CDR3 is TGTGCCAGCAGCTTAACGGTCGGATACCAAGAGACCCAGTACTTC. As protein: CASSLTVGYQETQYF.

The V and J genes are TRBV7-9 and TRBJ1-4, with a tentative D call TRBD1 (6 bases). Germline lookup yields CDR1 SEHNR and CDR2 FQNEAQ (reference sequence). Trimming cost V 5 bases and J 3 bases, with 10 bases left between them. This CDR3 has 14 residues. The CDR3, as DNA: TGTGCCAGCAGCATACAGGGTTCTAATGAAAAACTGTTTTTT. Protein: CASSIQGSNEKLFF.

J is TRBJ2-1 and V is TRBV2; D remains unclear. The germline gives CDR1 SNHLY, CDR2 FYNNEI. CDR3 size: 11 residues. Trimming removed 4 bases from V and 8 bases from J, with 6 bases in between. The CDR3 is CASSARDEQFF. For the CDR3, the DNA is TGTGCCAGCAGTGCACGGGATGAGCAGTTCTTC.

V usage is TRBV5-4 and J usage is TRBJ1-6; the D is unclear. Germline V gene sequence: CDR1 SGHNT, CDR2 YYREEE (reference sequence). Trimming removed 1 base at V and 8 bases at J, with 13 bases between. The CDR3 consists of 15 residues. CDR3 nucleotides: TGTGCCAGCAGCTTGAGCAGGCAACGGGATTCACCCCTCCACTTT. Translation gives CASSLSRQRDSPLHF.

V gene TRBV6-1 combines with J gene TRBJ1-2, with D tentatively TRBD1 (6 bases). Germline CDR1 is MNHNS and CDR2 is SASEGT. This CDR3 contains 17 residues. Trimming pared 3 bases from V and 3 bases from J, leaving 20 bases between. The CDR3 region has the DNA TGTGCCAGCAGTGACGGGACAACCCTAACCGTCTACTATGGCTACACCTTC. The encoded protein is CASSDGTTLTVYYGYTF.

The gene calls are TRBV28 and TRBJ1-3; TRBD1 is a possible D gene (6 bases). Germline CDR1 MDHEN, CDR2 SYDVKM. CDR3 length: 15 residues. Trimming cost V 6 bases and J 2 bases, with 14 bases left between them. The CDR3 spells CASRPGAPAGNTIYF. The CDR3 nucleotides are TGTGCCAGCAGGCCAGGGGCTCCGGCTGGAAACACCATATATTTT.

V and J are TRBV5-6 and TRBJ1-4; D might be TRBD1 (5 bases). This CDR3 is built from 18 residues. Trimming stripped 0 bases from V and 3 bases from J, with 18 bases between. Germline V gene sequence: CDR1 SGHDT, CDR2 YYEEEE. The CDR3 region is CASSLARDPGGANEKLFF. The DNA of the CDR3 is TGTGCCAGCAGCTTGGCCCGGGACCCAGGAGGTGCTAATGAAAAACTGTTTTTT.

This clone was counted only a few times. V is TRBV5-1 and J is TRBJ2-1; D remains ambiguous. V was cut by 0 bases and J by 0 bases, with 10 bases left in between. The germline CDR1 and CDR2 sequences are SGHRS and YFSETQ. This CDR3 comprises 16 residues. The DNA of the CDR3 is TGCGCCAGCAGCTTGGGGGCAGCGAGCTCCTACAATGAGCAGTTCTTC. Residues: CASSLGAASSYNEQFF.

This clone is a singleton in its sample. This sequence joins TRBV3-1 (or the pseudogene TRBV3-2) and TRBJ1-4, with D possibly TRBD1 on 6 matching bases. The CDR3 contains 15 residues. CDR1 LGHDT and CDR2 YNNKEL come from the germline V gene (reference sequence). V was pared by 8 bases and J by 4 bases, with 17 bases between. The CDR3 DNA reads TGTGCCAGCGGAGCATTGACAGGCTATAATGAAAAACTGTTTTTT. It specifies CASGALTGYNEKLFF.